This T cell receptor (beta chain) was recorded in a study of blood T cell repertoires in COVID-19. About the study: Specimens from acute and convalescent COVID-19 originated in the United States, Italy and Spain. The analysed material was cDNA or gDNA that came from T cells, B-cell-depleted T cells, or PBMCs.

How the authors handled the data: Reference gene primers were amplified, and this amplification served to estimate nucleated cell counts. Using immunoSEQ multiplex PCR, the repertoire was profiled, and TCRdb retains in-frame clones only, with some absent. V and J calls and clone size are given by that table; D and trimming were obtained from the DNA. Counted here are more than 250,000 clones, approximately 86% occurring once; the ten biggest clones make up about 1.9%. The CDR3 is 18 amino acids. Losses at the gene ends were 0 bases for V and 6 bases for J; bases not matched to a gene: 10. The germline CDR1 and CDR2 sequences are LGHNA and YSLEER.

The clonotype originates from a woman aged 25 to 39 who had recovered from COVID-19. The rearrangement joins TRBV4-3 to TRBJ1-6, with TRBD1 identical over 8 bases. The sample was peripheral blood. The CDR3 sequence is CASSQERWGTGLNSPLHF. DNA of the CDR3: TGCGCCAGCAGCCAAGAGCGGTGGGGGACAGGCCTTAATTCACCCCTCCACTTT.